This TCR beta chain was identified in a study of beta chain features in type 1 diabetes (dated by TCRdb to 2017 to 2018). Study-level background: Patients and healthy donors did not differ in mean age, gender distribution, total cell number or subset yield. A total of approximately 100,000,000 sorted cells were examined across all samples, and the number of cells per subset was strongly correlated with RNA yield. In the study, TCRB repertoires of sorted circulating CD4+ T cell subsets from recently diagnosed type 1 diabetes patients were compared with those of matched healthy donors. Naive and central memory subsets were obtained from all 30 or so donors, but regulatory and stem cell-like memory subsets were isolated from only 8 patients and about 8 healthy donors. Overall results and qualifications from the work: Because the HLA sub-analyses included only small numbers of individuals, any influence of HLA type on TCRB rearrangement was left unresolved. A moderate but significant shortening of TCRB CDR3 length was observed in type 1 diabetes patients in all four CD4+ subsets. Patients with type 1 diabetes made fewer insertions and deleted more nucleotides at VDJ recombination sites, implying thymic rearrangement abnormalities. Because cDNA rather than genomic DNA was sequenced, highly expressing activated cells could have been over-represented, although no difference in activation and CD3 levels was found between groups. The naive, central memory and regulatory TCRB repertoires appeared to resemble one another more closely among patients than among healthy donors. PCR may preferentially amplify shorter templates, but because patient and control samples were amplified and corrected together, any resulting skew would affect both groups equally.

This clone was counted a few times. What antigen it recognizes has not been identified. Base-call qualities are not available, and no considerably larger clone is one nucleotide away. The same CDR3 also results from other DNA sequences found in this sample. The High Capacity cDNA Reverse Transcription Kit was used to reverse transcribe all of the isolated RNA, meaning that expressed TCRB transcripts were what got sequenced. Naive, central memory and regulatory T cell samples underwent deep immunoSEQ sequencing, averaging approximately 3.3 million total reads per sample. Sorted cells were lysed in RLT buffer, and RNA was extracted using DNase-treated RNeasy Micro or Mini kits according to cell number. To prevent cross-contamination, every cell subset was processed on its own, while patient and healthy donor samples were processed together. The immunoSEQ multiplex PCR was used to amplify TCRB sequences from cDNA, yielding 87-bp fragments that span the CDR3 region. Amplicons were sequenced on the Illumina HiSeq platform. The original methods were these. PCR bias was corrected computationally using synthetic template baselines, and reads within Hamming distance 2 were collapsed, with unmergeable singletons discarded. By aligning reads against IMGT, V, D and J genes, CDR3 length, and insertions or deletions at six rearrangement sites were assigned. Within each subset, clonotype counts were normalized to the number of sorted cells before true diversity and Gini coefficients were calculated with the tcR R package. The overlap coefficient, calculated on TCRB nucleotide sequences, was used to quantify repertoire sharing. Out-of-frame TCRB sequences from naive cells were analyzed to stand in for the pre-selection repertoire. TCRdb limited this immuneACCESS table to in-frame rearrangements with V and J called. A share of clones is missing; checked studies link under half to unresolved V genes, and the rest is unexplained. The DNA was the basis for D and trimming; V, J and clone size are from that table. This sample is represented by 600,000 or so clones; roughly 13% of them were singletons. The top ten clones comprise just under 0.04% of the sample.

Taken from the germline V gene, the CDR1 and CDR2 loops are SGHTA and FQGNSA. The CDR3 numbers 12 residues from cysteine through phenylalanine. The entry retains the CDR3 DNA only, 36 bases that are in frame from base 1. V gives up 1 base and J gives up 2 bases, and the segment between their germline ends measures 2 bases. A single peripheral blood draw of approximately 100 mL on average was collected from each donor into heparinised tubes. A BD FACSAria II and a panel including CD45RO, CCR7, CD25, CD127, CD95 and CD27 were used to sort naive, central memory, regulatory and stem cell-like memory CD4+ T cells. A purity above 95% was achieved for all sorted populations. Right away, PBMCs were isolated by Lymphoprep density gradient centrifugation and were stained directly, with no culture step. To minimize batch effects, samples were stained and sorted in pairs, one healthy donor with one patient per experiment.

The receptor's source is a man in his late teens or twenties with type 1 diabetes. The rearranged segments are TRBV7-2 and TRBJ1-1, with the D segment identity uncertain. Sequenced: naive CD4+ T cells from blood. Read against the paper, the sample's cell subset or site label means: true naive CD4+ T cells. CDR3 reads: CASSLVNTEAFF. The DNA sequence is TGTGCCAGCAGCTTAGTTAACACTGAAGCTTTCTTT.